A selection of T cell receptor beta chains follows, all from one sample in a study of T cell responses to AZD1222 COVID-19 vaccine. Some clones are missing from TCRdb's copy, which holds only in-frame ones; the method was immunoSEQ multiplex PCR. This sample has around 140,000 clones, with more than 70% found just once. The specimen comprised peripheral blood, sampled 28 days after the second AZD1222 dose. These receptors originate from an adult who received the AZD1222 COVID-19 vaccine. CDR3s include the opening cysteine and the closing phenylalanine or tryptophan. A D gene is named only where the DNA matches it firmly. Only some rows state a clone size, as once, few, many or a class for expanded clones.

v_call: TRBV18
d_call: TRBD1
clone_size: .
j_call: TRBJ1-1
cdr3_nt: TGTGCCAGCTCACCCGAAATGGGACAGGGGGCTGAAGCTTTCTTT
cdr3_aa: CASSPEMGQGAEAFF

v_call: TRBV4-2
d_call: .
clone_size: .
j_call: TRBJ1-1
cdr3_nt: TGTGCCAGCAAACCGACGCCTGGGTCCGAGACTGAAGCTTTCTTT
cdr3_aa: CASKPTPGSETEAFF

v_call: TRBV2
d_call: TRBD2
clone_size: few
j_call: TRBJ2-1
cdr3_nt: TGTGCCAGCAGTCAGGGTCAAGCGGGAGTACCTTTCTTC
cdr3_aa: CASSQGQAGVPFF

v_call: TRBV5-1
d_call: TRBD2
clone_size: .
j_call: TRBJ2-1
cdr3_nt: TGCGCCAGCAGCTTGGGTGTAGCGGGAGCTGAGCAGTTCTTC
cdr3_aa: CASSLGVAGAEQFF

v_call: TRBV11-2
d_call: .
clone_size: .
j_call: TRBJ1-2
cdr3_nt: TGTGCCAGCAGCTTAAAAGACGGCTACACCTTC
cdr3_aa: CASSLKDGYTF

v_call: TRBV7-2
d_call: .
clone_size: .
j_call: TRBJ2-7
cdr3_nt: TGTGCCAGCACCGTGGGAGGAGCGGAGGCCTACGAGCAGTACTTC
cdr3_aa: CASTVGGAEAYEQYF

v_call: TRBV29-1
d_call: .
clone_size: .
j_call: TRBJ1-3
cdr3_nt: TGCAGCGTCTTCAACTTAGCTGGAAACACCATATATTTT
cdr3_aa: CSVFNLAGNTIYF

v_call: TRBV12-3/TRBV12-4
d_call: .
clone_size: .
j_call: TRBJ2-7
cdr3_nt: TGTGCCAGCAGTTTAGGGTACGAGCAGTACTTC
cdr3_aa: CASSLGYEQYF

v_call: TRBV5-1
d_call: .
clone_size: .
j_call: TRBJ1-1
cdr3_nt: TGCGCCAGCAGCTTGGAAGGCAGTTTCACTGAAGCTTTCTTT
cdr3_aa: CASSLEGSFTEAFF

v_call: TRBV20-1
d_call: .
clone_size: .
j_call: TRBJ1-1
cdr3_nt: TGCAGTGCTAGGAGTAACACTGAAGCTTTCTTT
cdr3_aa: CSARSNTEAFF

v_call: TRBV19
d_call: .
clone_size: .
j_call: TRBJ1-4
cdr3_nt: TGTGCCAGTAGTGGCCGGACCAGGGGTGATGAAAAACTGTTTTTT
cdr3_aa: CASSGRTRGDEKLFF

v_call: TRBV3-1/TRBV3-2
d_call: .
clone_size: few
j_call: TRBJ2-6
cdr3_nt: TGTGCCAGCAGCCAAGATCGAAACTCTGGGGCCAACGTCCTGACTTTC
cdr3_aa: CASSQDRNSGANVLTF

v_call: TRBV23-1
d_call: .
clone_size: .
j_call: TRBJ2-7
cdr3_nt: TGCGCCAGGATTCAGGGGGGCCACGAGCAGTACTTC
cdr3_aa: CARIQGGHEQYF

v_call: TRBV19
d_call: .
clone_size: .
j_call: TRBJ1-1
cdr3_nt: TGTGCCAGTAGTATATGGTCTGTGAACACTGAAGCTTTCTTT
cdr3_aa: CASSIWSVNTEAFF

v_call: TRBV7-9
d_call: .
clone_size: .
j_call: TRBJ1-4
cdr3_nt: TGTGCCAGCAGCCCAGCGGCGACTAATGAAAAACTGTTTTTT
cdr3_aa: CASSPAATNEKLFF

v_call: TRBV27
d_call: .
clone_size: .
j_call: TRBJ2-2
cdr3_nt: TGTGCCAGCACCCCTACAGCGAACACCGGGGAGCTGTTTTTT
cdr3_aa: CASTPTANTGELFF

v_call: TRBV19
d_call: .
clone_size: .
j_call: TRBJ1-5
cdr3_nt: TGTGCCAGTAGTCGGGTGGGTCAGCCCCAGCATTTT
cdr3_aa: CASSRVGQPQHF

v_call: TRBV28
d_call: .
clone_size: .
j_call: TRBJ1-2
cdr3_nt: TGTGCCAGCAGTTTAGGGGTAGGGAACTATGGCTACACCTTC
cdr3_aa: CASSLGVGNYGYTF

v_call: TRBV11-1
d_call: .
clone_size: .
j_call: TRBJ1-1
cdr3_nt: TGTGCTTTCCCCGGGCGTTTCGGGACTGAAGCTTTCTTT
cdr3_aa: CAFPGRFGTEAFF

v_call: TRBV7-9
d_call: TRBD1
clone_size: .
j_call: TRBJ2-1
cdr3_nt: TGTGCCAGCAGCCCGGGACAGGGGGCAAAAAATGAGCAGTTCTTC
cdr3_aa: CASSPGQGAKNEQFF

v_call: TRBV28
d_call: TRBD1
clone_size: once
j_call: TRBJ1-1
cdr3_nt: TGTGCCAGCAGTCCAGGACAGGGGACAGCAGCTTTCTTT
cdr3_aa: CASSPGQGTAAFF

v_call: TRBV18
d_call: .
clone_size: .
j_call: TRBJ2-7
cdr3_nt: TGTGCCAGCTCACCGATCATGGGGGAAACCTACGAGCAGTACTTC
cdr3_aa: CASSPIMGETYEQYF

v_call: TRBV7-8
d_call: .
clone_size: few
j_call: TRBJ2-2
cdr3_nt: TGTGCCAGCAGCTTAGGGGATGGGACCGGGGAGCTGTTTTTT
cdr3_aa: CASSLGDGTGELFF

v_call: TRBV28
d_call: .
clone_size: .
j_call: TRBJ1-5
cdr3_nt: TGTGCCAGCACACGACAGCCTCAGCCCCAGCATTTT
cdr3_aa: CASTRQPQPQHF

v_call: TRBV28
d_call: .
clone_size: .
j_call: TRBJ2-7
cdr3_nt: TGTGCCAGCAGTCTACCTCTGCTAGGACGCTCCTACGAGCAGTACTTC
cdr3_aa: CASSLPLLGRSYEQYF

v_call: TRBV5-1
d_call: TRBD2
clone_size: .
j_call: TRBJ2-7
cdr3_nt: TGCGCCAGCAGCTGGGGGATGCTAAGCGGGGGATCCTCCTACGAGCAGTACTTC
cdr3_aa: CASSWGMLSGGSSYEQYF

v_call: TRBV3-1/TRBV3-2
d_call: .
clone_size: .
j_call: TRBJ1-6
cdr3_nt: TGTGCCAGCAGCCAAGGTCCCAATTCACCCCTCCACTTT
cdr3_aa: CASSQGPNSPLHF

v_call: TRBV7-2
d_call: TRBD1
clone_size: .
j_call: TRBJ1-1
cdr3_nt: TGTGCCAGCAGCTTAGGGGACAGGTTGAACACTGAAGCTTTCTTT
cdr3_aa: CASSLGDRLNTEAFF

v_call: TRBV5-1
d_call: TRBD1
clone_size: .
j_call: TRBJ2-5
cdr3_nt: TGCGCCAGCAGCGTCGGGACAGGGGGAGAGACCCAGTACTTC
cdr3_aa: CASSVGTGGETQYF

v_call: TRBV25-1
d_call: TRBD2
clone_size: .
j_call: TRBJ2-3
cdr3_nt: TGTGCCAGCAGTGATCGGGGGGGGGCCCGCACAGATACGCAGTATTTT
cdr3_aa: CASSDRGGARTDTQYF

v_call: TRBV5-6
d_call: .
clone_size: .
j_call: TRBJ2-3
cdr3_nt: TGTGCCAGCAGCTTAGGTTCCACCATCACAGATACGCAGTATTTT
cdr3_aa: CASSLGSTITDTQYF

v_call: TRBV5-6
d_call: .
clone_size: .
j_call: TRBJ2-7
cdr3_nt: TGTGCCAGCAGCTTGGGTTCCGCCCGGGAGCAGTACTTC
cdr3_aa: CASSLGSAREQYF

v_call: TRBV28
d_call: .
clone_size: .
j_call: TRBJ1-1
cdr3_nt: TGTGCCAGCAGTTCGAGGGTAAGAAACACTGAAGCTTTCTTT
cdr3_aa: CASSSRVRNTEAFF

v_call: TRBV9
d_call: .
clone_size: .
j_call: TRBJ2-3
cdr3_nt: TGTGCCAGCAGCGCGTGGGGACGGATAAGCACAGATACGCAGTATTTT
cdr3_aa: CASSAWGRISTDTQYF

v_call: TRBV28
d_call: .
clone_size: .
j_call: TRBJ1-6
cdr3_nt: TGTGCCAGCAGCCGGGGTCGGGGGGGAGGTTCACCCCTCCACTTT
cdr3_aa: CASSRGRGGGSPLHF

v_call: TRBV5-8
d_call: .
clone_size: .
j_call: TRBJ2-7
cdr3_nt: TGTGCCAGCAGCCAAACCGGGACGTACGCCTACGAGCAGTACTTC
cdr3_aa: CASSQTGTYAYEQYF

v_call: TRBV27
d_call: .
clone_size: .
j_call: TRBJ2-3
cdr3_nt: TGTGCCAGCAGTTTAGTCGGGGATACGCAGTATTTT
cdr3_aa: CASSLVGDTQYF

v_call: TRBV28
d_call: .
clone_size: .
j_call: TRBJ2-7
cdr3_nt: TGTGCCAGCAGTTTGCATCAGCGAGAGCAGTACTTC
cdr3_aa: CASSLHQREQYF

v_call: TRBV2
d_call: TRBD1
clone_size: .
j_call: TRBJ2-7
cdr3_nt: TGTGCCAGCAGAAACCCGGACAGGGGGTCGTCCGAGCAGTACTTC
cdr3_aa: CASRNPDRGSSEQYF

v_call: TRBV27
d_call: .
clone_size: .
j_call: TRBJ1-1
cdr3_nt: TGTGCCAGCAGTTTATCGACCCCAGGGGCAGGGGACACTGAAGCTTTCTTT
cdr3_aa: CASSLSTPGAGDTEAFF

v_call: TRBV11-3
d_call: .
clone_size: .
j_call: TRBJ2-1
cdr3_nt: TGTGCCAGCAGCTTAGATACGAGGGACAATGAGCAGTTCTTC
cdr3_aa: CASSLDTRDNEQFF

v_call: TRBV7-2
d_call: .
clone_size: .
j_call: TRBJ1-6
cdr3_nt: TGTGCCAGCAGCCGCTCCGGTCAGGAGGGCGCACCCCTCCACTTT
cdr3_aa: CASSRSGQEGAPLHF

v_call: TRBV10-2
d_call: .
clone_size: .
j_call: TRBJ1-2
cdr3_nt: TGCGCCAGCAGTGAGCAGGACCTTTATGGCTACACCTTC
cdr3_aa: CASSEQDLYGYTF

v_call: TRBV9
d_call: TRBD2
clone_size: .
j_call: TRBJ2-1
cdr3_nt: TGTGCCAGCAGCGTATGGGGAGGGGAGCAGTTCTTC
cdr3_aa: CASSVWGGEQFF

v_call: TRBV30
d_call: .
clone_size: .
j_call: TRBJ1-5
cdr3_nt: TGTGCCTGGAGTGTACGACTTCTCGCGGGGCAGCCCCAGCATTTT
cdr3_aa: CAWSVRLLAGQPQHF

v_call: TRBV3-1/TRBV3-2
d_call: .
clone_size: .
j_call: TRBJ1-2
cdr3_nt: TGTGCCAGCAGCCAAAAGGACTATGGCTACACCTTC
cdr3_aa: CASSQKDYGYTF

v_call: TRBV2
d_call: .
clone_size: .
j_call: TRBJ2-3
cdr3_nt: TGTGCCAGCAGAGAGGACGGGCTGAAGACAGATACGCAGTATTTT
cdr3_aa: CASREDGLKTDTQYF

v_call: TRBV19
d_call: TRBD2
clone_size: .
j_call: TRBJ2-3
cdr3_nt: TGTGCCAGTAGTATTACTAGCGGGTACACAGATACGCAGTATTTT
cdr3_aa: CASSITSGYTDTQYF

v_call: TRBV18
d_call: .
clone_size: .
j_call: TRBJ1-1
cdr3_nt: TGTGCCAGCTCACTTAAACTGAACACTGAAGCTTTCTTT
cdr3_aa: CASSLKLNTEAFF

v_call: TRBV7-9
d_call: TRBD1
clone_size: .
j_call: TRBJ2-7
cdr3_nt: TGTGCCAGCGAGGGGTCACAGGGGGCGATCGAGCAGTACTTC
cdr3_aa: CASEGSQGAIEQYF

v_call: TRBV28
d_call: .
clone_size: .
j_call: TRBJ1-1
cdr3_nt: TGTGCCAGCAGTTTGGTACAGGGAAACACTGAAGCTTTCTTT
cdr3_aa: CASSLVQGNTEAFF

v_call: TRBV19
d_call: TRBD1
clone_size: .
j_call: TRBJ1-5
cdr3_nt: TGTGCCAGTAGCCTCCAACAGGGGGCGAATCAGCCCCAGCATTTT
cdr3_aa: CASSLQQGANQPQHF

v_call: TRBV2
d_call: .
clone_size: .
j_call: TRBJ2-5
cdr3_nt: TGTGCCAGCGAGATTGGAGTTCAAGAGACCCAGTACTTC
cdr3_aa: CASEIGVQETQYF